This TCR beta chain was identified during a study of blood T cell repertoires in COVID-19. Study overall: Acute-phase and convalescent COVID-19 samples originated in the United States, Italy and Spain. T cells, B-cell-depleted T cells, or PBMCs supplied cDNA or gDNA.

V trimming: 3 bases; J trimming: 2 bases; junction bases outside the gene matches: 16. The CDR3 loop spans 18 amino acids. The germline V gene has CDR1 GTSNPN and CDR2 SVGIG (reference sequence). Per the original methods: Researchers report that nucleated cell counts were estimated from reference gene primer amplification. TCRdb's copy holds only in-frame clones and misses some; the assay was immunoSEQ multiplex PCR. The V and J calls and clone size were taken over from that table, and D and trimming were inferred from the DNA. There are just under 65,000 clones in the sample; more than 60% occur only once, and 4% to 5.5% lies in the top ten.

The chain employs TRBV30 and TRBJ1-5, with 7 positions matching TRBD1. The sequencing input was peripheral blood. This TCR was recovered from a human donor in a cohort sampled during active COVID-19. In nucleotides, the CDR3 is TGTGCCTGGAGCCACCCTTGGACAGGCAAGGGGGGCAATCAGCCCCAGCATTTT. Translation gives CAWSHPWTGKGGNQPQHF.